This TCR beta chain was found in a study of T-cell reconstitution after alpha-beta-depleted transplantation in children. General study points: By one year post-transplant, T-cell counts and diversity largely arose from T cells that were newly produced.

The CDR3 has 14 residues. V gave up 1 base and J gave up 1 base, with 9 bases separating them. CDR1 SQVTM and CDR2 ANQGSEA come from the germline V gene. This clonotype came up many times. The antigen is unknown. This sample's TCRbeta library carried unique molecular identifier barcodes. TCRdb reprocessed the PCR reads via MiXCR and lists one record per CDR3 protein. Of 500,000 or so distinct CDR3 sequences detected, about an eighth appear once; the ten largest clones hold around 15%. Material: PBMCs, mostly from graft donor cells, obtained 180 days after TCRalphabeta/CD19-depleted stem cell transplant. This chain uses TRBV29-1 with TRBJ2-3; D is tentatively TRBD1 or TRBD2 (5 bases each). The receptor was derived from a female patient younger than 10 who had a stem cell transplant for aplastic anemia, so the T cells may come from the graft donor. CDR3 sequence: CSVEGQGRTDTQYF. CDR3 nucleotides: TGCAGCGTTGAAGGGCAGGGACGCACAGATACGCAGTATTTT.